The clone carrying this T cell receptor (beta chain) was detected many times. Antigen: not known. Described time point: patch test 1, 2 weeks after DPC sensitization. Documented treatment: therapeutic diphenylcyclopropenone sensitization with weekly scalp DPC. Germline-derived CDR1 and CDR2 are SQVTM and ANQGSEA. The CDR3 is made up of 13 amino acids. Trimming took 4 bases from V and 6 from J; bases not matched to a gene: 4. This specimen belongs to a study of human T cells and chemical hapten exposure. As for the study in general: Diphenylcyclopropenone was administered weekly to the scalp of patients throughout the approximately 25-week study. The upper back received 0.01% DPC by patch testing, with results read at 6 days.

Findings and limits, study-wide: Those TCRs sitting above 1 in 1000 frequency stayed the same with DPC sensitization.

MiXCR, run by TCRdb on the RACE reads, gives a single entry per CDR3 protein. The table shows around 380,000 distinct CDR3 sequences, with about 4.8% occurring only once. The receptor's source is a woman in her 50s with alopecia areata. Some clones in this sample may be carry-over from other donors' samples. The rearrangement links TRBV29-1 to TRBJ2-2; 8 nucleotides match TRBD2. The material was whole blood, obtained in connection with sensitization to the hapten diphenylcyclopropenone (DPC). Here the CDR3 DNA reads TGCAGCGTTGCAGCGGGGGTGGCCGGGGAGCTGTTTTTT. Translated: CSVAAGVAGELFF.